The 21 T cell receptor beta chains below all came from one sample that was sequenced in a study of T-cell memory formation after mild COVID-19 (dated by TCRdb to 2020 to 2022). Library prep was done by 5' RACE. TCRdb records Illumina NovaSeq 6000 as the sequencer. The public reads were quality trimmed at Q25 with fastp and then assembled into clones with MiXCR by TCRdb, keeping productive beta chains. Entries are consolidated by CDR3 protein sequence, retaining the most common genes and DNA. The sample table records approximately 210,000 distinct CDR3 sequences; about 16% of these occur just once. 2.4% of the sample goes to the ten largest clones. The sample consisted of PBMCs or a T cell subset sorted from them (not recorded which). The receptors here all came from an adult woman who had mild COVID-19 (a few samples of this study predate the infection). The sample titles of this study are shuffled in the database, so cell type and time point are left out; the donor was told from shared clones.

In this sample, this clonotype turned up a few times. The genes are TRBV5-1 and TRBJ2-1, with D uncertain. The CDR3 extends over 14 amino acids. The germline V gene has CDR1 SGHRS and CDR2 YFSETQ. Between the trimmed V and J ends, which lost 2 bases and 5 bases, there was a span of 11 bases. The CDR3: CASSFLSPDNEQFF. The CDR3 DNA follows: TGCGCCAGCAGCTTCCTTTCCCCTGACAATGAGCAGTTCTTC.

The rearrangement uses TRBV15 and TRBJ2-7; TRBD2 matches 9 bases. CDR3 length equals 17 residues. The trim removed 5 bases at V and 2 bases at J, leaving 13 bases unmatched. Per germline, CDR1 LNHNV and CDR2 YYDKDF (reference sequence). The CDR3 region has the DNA TGTGCCACCAGCGGCGGGGCTAGCGGGACCCTTCCCTACGAGCAGTACTTC. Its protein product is CATSGGASGTLPYEQYF.

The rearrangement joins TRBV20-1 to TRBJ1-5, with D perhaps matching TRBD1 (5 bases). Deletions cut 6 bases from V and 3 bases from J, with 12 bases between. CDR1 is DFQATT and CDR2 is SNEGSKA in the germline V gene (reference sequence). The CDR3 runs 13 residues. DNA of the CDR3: TGCAGTGCAAGCGACAGCCACAATCAGCCCCAGCATTTT. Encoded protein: CSASDSHNQPQHF.

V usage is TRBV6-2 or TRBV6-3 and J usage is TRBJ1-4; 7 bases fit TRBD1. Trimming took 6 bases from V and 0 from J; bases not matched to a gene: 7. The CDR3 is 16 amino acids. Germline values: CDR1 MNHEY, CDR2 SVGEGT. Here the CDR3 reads CASSNRGPATNEKLFF. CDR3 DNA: TGTGCCAGCAGCAACAGGGGACCAGCAACTAATGAAAAACTGTTTTTT.

In DNA, the CDR3 is TGTGCCAGCAGCGTCCTAGGGGACTATGGCTACACCTTC. This gives the protein CASSVLGDYGYTF. V and J are TRBV9 and TRBJ1-2, with TRBD1 as a possible D gene (5 bases). CDR3 size: 13 residues. Trimming took off 2 bases at V and 3 bases at J, with 8 bases between the two ends. The germline V gene has CDR1 SGDLS and CDR2 YYNGEE.

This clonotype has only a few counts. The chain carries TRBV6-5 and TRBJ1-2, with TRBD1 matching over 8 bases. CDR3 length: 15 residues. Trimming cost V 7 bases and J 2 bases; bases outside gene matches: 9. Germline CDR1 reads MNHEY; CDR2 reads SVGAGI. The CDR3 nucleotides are TGTGCCAGCACACGCACGGGACAGGTCAACTATGGCTACACCTTC. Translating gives CASTRTGQVNYGYTF.

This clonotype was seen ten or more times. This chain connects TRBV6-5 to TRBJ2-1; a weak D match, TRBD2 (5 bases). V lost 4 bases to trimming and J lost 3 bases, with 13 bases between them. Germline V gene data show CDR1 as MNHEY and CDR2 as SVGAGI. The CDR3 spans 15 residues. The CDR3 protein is CASSSPAGNYNEQFF. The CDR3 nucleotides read TGTGCCAGCAGTTCCCCTGCCGGGAACTACAATGAGCAGTTCTTC.

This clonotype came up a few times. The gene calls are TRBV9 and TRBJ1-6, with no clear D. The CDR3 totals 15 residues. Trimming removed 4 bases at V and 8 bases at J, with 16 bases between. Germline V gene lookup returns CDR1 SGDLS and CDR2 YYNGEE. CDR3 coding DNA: TGTGCCAGCAGCTTCGGCCTAGGAGGAGATTCACCCCTCCACTTT. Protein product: CASSFGLGGDSPLHF. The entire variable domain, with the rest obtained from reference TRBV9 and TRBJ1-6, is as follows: DSGVTQTPKHLITATGQRVTLRCSPRSGDLSVYWYQQSLDQGLQFLIQYYNGEERAKGNILERFSAQQFPDLHSELNLSSLELGDSALYFCASSFGLGGDSPLHFGNGTRLTVT.

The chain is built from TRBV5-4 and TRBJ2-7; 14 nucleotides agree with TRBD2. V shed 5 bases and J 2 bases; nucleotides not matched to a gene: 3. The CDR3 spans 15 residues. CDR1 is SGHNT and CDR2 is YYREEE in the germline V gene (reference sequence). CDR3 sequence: CASRTSGGATYEQYF. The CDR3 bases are TGTGCCAGCAGGACTAGCGGGGGGGCCACCTACGAGCAGTACTTC.

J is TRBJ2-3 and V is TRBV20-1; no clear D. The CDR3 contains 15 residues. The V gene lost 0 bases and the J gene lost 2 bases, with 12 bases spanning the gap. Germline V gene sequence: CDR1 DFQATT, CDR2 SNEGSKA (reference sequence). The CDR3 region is CSARDLEKPTDTQYF. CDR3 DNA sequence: TGCAGTGCTAGAGATCTGGAAAAACCCACAGATACGCAGTATTTT.

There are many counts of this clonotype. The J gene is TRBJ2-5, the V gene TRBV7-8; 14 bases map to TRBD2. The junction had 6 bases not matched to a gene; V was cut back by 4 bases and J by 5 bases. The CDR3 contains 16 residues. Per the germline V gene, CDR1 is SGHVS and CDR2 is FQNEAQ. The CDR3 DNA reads TGTGCCAGCAGCTGGGGGACTAGCGGGAGTGGGGAGACCCAGTACTTC. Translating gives CASSWGTSGSGETQYF.

The CDR3 loop is CATSRFLAGGPHEQFF. CDR3 bases: TGTGCCACCAGCAGATTTCTAGCGGGGGGGCCCCATGAGCAGTTCTTC. The chain is built from TRBV15 and TRBJ2-1; 12 nucleotides agree with TRBD2. In germline, CDR1 is LNHNV, CDR2 YYDKDF (reference sequence). This CDR3 spans 16 amino acids. V shed 2 bases and J 8 bases; nucleotides not matched to a gene: 7.

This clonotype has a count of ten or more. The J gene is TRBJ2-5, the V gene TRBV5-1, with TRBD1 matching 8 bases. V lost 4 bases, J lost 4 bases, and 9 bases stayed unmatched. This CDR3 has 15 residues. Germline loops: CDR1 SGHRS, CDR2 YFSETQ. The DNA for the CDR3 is TGCGCCAGCAGCCGAAGCAGGGGGCAGGGAGAGACCCAGTACTTC. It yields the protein CASSRSRGQGETQYF.

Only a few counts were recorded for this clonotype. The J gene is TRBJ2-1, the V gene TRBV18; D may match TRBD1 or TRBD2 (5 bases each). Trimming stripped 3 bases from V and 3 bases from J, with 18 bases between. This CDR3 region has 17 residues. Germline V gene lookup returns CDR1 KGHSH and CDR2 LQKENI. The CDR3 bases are TGTGCCAGCTCACCGAGGGGCCATTCAACCCACTACAATGAGCAGTTCTTC. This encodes CASSPRGHSTHYNEQFF. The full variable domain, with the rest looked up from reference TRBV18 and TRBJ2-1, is NAGVMQNPRHLVRRRGQEARLRCSPMKGHSHVYWYRQLPEEGLKFMVYLQKENIIDESGMPKERFSAEFPKEGPSILRIQQVVRGDSAAYFCASSPRGHSTHYNEQFFGPGTRLTVL.

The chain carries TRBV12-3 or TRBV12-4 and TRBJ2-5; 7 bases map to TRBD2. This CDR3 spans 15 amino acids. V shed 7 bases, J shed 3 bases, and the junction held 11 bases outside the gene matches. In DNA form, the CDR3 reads TGTGCCAGCAAACGACGGACTAGAAGTAAAGAGACCCAGTACTTC. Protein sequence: CASKRRTRSKETQYF.

The chain's CDR3 is CASSIRDSSYNEQFF. The CDR3 DNA follows: TGCGCCAGCAGCATCCGGGATAGCTCCTACAATGAGCAGTTCTTC. The V gene is TRBV5-1, the J gene TRBJ2-1, with D perhaps TRBD2 (5 bases). The V gene lost 4 bases and the J gene lost 0 bases, with 11 bases spanning the gap. CDR1 and CDR2 from the germline V gene are SGHRS and YFSETQ. The CDR3 sequence is 15 residues long.

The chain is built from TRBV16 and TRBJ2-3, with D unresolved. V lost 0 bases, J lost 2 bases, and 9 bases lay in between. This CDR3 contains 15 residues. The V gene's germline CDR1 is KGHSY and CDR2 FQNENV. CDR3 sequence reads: CASSQSHGFTDTQYF. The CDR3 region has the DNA TGTGCCAGCAGCCAATCGCACGGTTTCACAGATACGCAGTATTTT. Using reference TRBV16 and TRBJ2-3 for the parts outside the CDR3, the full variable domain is GEEVAQTPKHLVRGEGQKAKLYCAPIKGHSYVFWYQQVLKNEFKFLISFQNENVFDETGMPKERFSAKCLPNSPCSLEIQATKLEDSAVYFCASSQSHGFTDTQYFGPGTRLTVL.

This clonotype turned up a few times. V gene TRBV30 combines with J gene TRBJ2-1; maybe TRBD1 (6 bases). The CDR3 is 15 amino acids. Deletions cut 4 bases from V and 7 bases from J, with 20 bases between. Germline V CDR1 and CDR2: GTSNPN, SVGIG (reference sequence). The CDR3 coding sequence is TGTGCCTGGACAGACCAAGGGGGTATCGGGAATGAGCAGTTCTTC. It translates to CAWTDQGGIGNEQFF.

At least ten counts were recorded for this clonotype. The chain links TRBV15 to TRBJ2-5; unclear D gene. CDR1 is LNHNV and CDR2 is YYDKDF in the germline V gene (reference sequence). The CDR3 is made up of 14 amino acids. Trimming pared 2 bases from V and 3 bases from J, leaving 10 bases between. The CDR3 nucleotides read TGTGCCACCAGCAGACAAAATGGGGAAGAGACCCAGTACTTC. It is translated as CATSRQNGEETQYF. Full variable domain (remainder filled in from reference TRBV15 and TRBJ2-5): DAMVIQNPRYQVTQFGKPVTLSCSQTLNHNVMYWYQQKSSQAPKLLFHYYDKDFNNEADTPDNFQSRRPNTSFCFLDIRSPGLGDTAMYLCATSRQNGEETQYFGPGTRLLVL.

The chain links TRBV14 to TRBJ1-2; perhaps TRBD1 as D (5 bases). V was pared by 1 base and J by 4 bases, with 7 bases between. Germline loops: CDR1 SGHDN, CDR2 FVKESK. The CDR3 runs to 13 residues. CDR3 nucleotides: TGTGCCAGCAGCCAAGCCAGGGTCTATGGCTACACCTTC. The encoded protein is CASSQARVYGYTF.

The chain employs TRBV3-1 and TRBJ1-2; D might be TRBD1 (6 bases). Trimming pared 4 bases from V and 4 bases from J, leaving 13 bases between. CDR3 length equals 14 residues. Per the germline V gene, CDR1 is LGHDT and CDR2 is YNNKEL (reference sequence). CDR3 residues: CASSRGQIGYGYTF. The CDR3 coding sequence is TGTGCCAGCAGCCGCGGACAGATCGGCTATGGCTACACCTTC.